This T cell receptor beta chain is drawn from a study of response to subunit inactivated influenza vaccine. The CDR3 spans 13 residues. The V and J ends lost 6 bases and 3 bases, in that order; junction bases with no gene match: 7. Germline CDR1 SQVTM, CDR2 ANQGSEA. Study outcomes and limitations: Each seasonal influenza vaccination, the authors suggested, recruits few new T cells.

Concerning this clonotype itself: The antigen is undetermined.

In TCRdb, the RT-PCR reads were re-called with MiXCR into one record per CDR3 protein. The sample records about 700,000 distinct CDR3 sequences, about 14% being singletons. This rearrangement joins TRBV29-1 to TRBJ2-7; 8 bases agree with TRBD1. The sequences come from PBMCs from blood, collected less than 15 days before vaccination. This clonotype was obtained from a man aged 50 or older who received an inactivated influenza vaccine. The chain's CDR3 is CSVGTGGDYEQYF. CDR3 coding DNA: TGCAGCGTGGGGACAGGCGGGGACTACGAGCAGTACTTC.